Below, 15 T cell receptor beta chains from the same sample are listed, as sequenced in a study of blood T cells in healthy people across ages. Sample-barcoded 5' priming and a J-beta primer mix drove a second PCR of about 7 to 11 cycles. Each CDR3 protein gets one entry after TCRdb re-called the 5' RACE reads with MiXCR. In the table there are fewer than 2,000,000 distinct CDR3 sequences, about two fifths of which are singletons. The material sequenced was blood. The receptors shown here come from a human donor in good health.

This chain links TRBV7-2 with TRBJ1-6; 10 bases match TRBD1. The V gene's germline CDR1 is SGHTA and CDR2 FQGNSA. Trimming at V came to 1 base and at J to 14 bases, leaving 8 bases not matched to a gene. The CDR3 runs 15 residues. In nucleotides, the CDR3 is TGTGCCAGCAGCTTAGAGGGACAGGGGATAACGGCCCTCCACTTT. As protein: CASSLEGQGITALHF.

CDR3 region: CSATGDSYGYTF. As DNA, the CDR3 is TGCAGTGCTACGGGGGACAGCTATGGCTACACCTTC. The J gene is TRBJ1-2, the V gene TRBV20-1, with TRBD1 matching over 7 bases. After removal of 4 bases from V and 4 bases from J, the junction contained 3 bases not matched to a gene. CDR1 is DFQATT and CDR2 is SNEGSKA in the germline V gene (reference sequence). The CDR3 runs 12 residues.

This clonotype was seen only a few times. CDR3 in amino acids: CASSSLRQVYTQYF. The CDR3 DNA follows: TGTGCCAGCAGCTCCCTACGTCAGGTTTATACGCAGTATTTT. The chain recombines TRBV7-9 with TRBJ2-3; no definite D call. The germline V gene has CDR1 SEHNR and CDR2 FQNEAQ (reference sequence). V shed 4 bases and J shed 7 bases, with 15 bases lying between them. The CDR3 is 14 residues long.

This chain links TRBV4-3 with TRBJ2-5; 7 positions agree with TRBD2. Germline lookup yields CDR1 LGHNA and CDR2 YSLEER. The CDR3 contains 16 residues. With 0 bases clipped from V and 2 bases from J, the junction kept 6 bases outside the gene matches. The CDR3 is CASSQEWSAGQETQYF. For the CDR3, the DNA is TGCGCCAGCAGCCAAGAATGGTCAGCGGGACAAGAGACCCAGTACTTC.

This rearrangement joins TRBV27 to TRBJ1-1; D unresolved. Germline CDR1 reads MNHEY; CDR2 reads SMNVEV (reference sequence). Trimming took off 2 bases at V and 3 bases at J, with 7 bases between the two ends. This CDR3 has 13 residues. The CDR3 sequence is CASSLIPHTEAFF. For the CDR3, the DNA is TGTGCCAGCAGTTTAATCCCCCACACTGAAGCTTTCTTT.

The chain is built from TRBV10-3 and TRBJ2-4, with a weak D call TRBD2 (5 bases). Germline V gives CDR1 ENHRY, CDR2 SYGVKD. The CDR3 runs 18 residues. V was shortened by 3 bases and J by 13 bases, with 31 bases between the two germline ends. CDR3 DNA: TGTGCCATCAGTGAAGACGGGCAATACGGGGAGACCTACAATGAGCAGTACTTC. Its translation is CAISEDGQYGETYNEQYF.

The chain joins TRBV6-2 or TRBV6-3 to TRBJ2-3, with 10 nucleotides matching TRBD2. This CDR3 comprises 15 residues. Germline loops: CDR1 MNHEY, CDR2 SVGEGT. V was clipped by 9 bases and J by 5 bases; unmatched bases: 11. The CDR3 DNA follows: TGTGCCAGTAGCCTCACCCGACTAGCGGGAGATACGCAGTATTTT. This codes for CASSLTRLAGDTQYF.

This sequence joins TRBV3-1 and TRBJ1-5; D is ambiguous. This CDR3 has 14 amino acids. Deletions cut 4 bases from V and 4 bases from J, with 11 bases between. Per germline, CDR1 LGHDT and CDR2 YNNKEL (reference sequence). CDR3 nucleotide sequence: TGTGCCAGCAGCCCCACTCCGTCGAATCAGCCCCAGCATTTT. It encodes CASSPTPSNQPQHF.

The CDR3 bases are TGCAGTGCTAGGAGGATCCACACCTACGAGCAGTACTTC. Protein sequence: CSARRIHTYEQYF. This chain links TRBV20-1 with TRBJ2-7; D gene uncertain. This CDR3 region has 13 residues. Germline V gene data show CDR1 as DFQATT and CDR2 as SNEGSKA (reference sequence). V was trimmed by 3 bases and J by 2 bases, leaving 11 bases between them.

J is TRBJ1-2 and V is TRBV27; 7 nucleotides agree with TRBD1. The CDR3 extends over 14 amino acids. Losses at the gene ends were 2 bases for V and 6 bases for J; bases not matched to a gene: 6. Germline CDR1 is MNHEY and CDR2 is SMNVEV (reference sequence). CDR3 region: CASSLPDRDHGYTF. The CDR3 DNA sequence: TGTGCCAGCAGTTTACCCGACAGGGATCATGGCTACACCTTC.

Only a few counts were recorded for this clonotype. The CDR3 here is CSAGKGENTEAFF. CDR3 nucleotide sequence: TGCAGCGCAGGGAAGGGAGAAAACACTGAAGCTTTCTTT. This chain joins TRBV29-1 and TRBJ1-1, with D tentatively TRBD1 (5 bases). CDR1 and CDR2 (germline): SQVTM, ANQGSEA. The CDR3 spans 13 residues. Trimming pared 7 bases from V and 2 bases from J, leaving 14 bases between.

As to this clonotype: Relative to the germline gene, one junction end is altered; a read error may explain this. V and J are TRBV6-5 and TRBJ2-7; possibly TRBD2 for D (5 bases). The CDR3 runs to 14 residues. Germline values: CDR1 MNHEY, CDR2 SVGAGI. The CDR3 sequence: CASSYGGPLYGQYF. In DNA, the CDR3 is TGTGCCAGCAGTTACGGAGGTCCGCTCTACGGGCAGTACTTC.

The chain has TRBV20-1 and TRBJ2-1, with 10 nucleotides matching TRBD2. The germline gives CDR1 DFQATT, CDR2 SNEGSKA (reference sequence). This CDR3 has 15 residues. V shed 5 bases and J 4 bases; nucleotides not matched to a gene: 8. In DNA form, the CDR3 reads TGCAGTGCTCAGACCAGCGGGGGGGCGTACAATGAGCAGTTCTTC. Protein: CSAQTSGGAYNEQFF.

This clonotype has more than one count but fewer than ten. The chain employs TRBV20-1 and TRBJ2-6, with D possibly being TRBD2 (5 bases). V lost 6 bases to trimming and J lost 3 bases, with 6 bases between them. Germline CDR1 DFQATT, CDR2 SNEGSKA (reference sequence). The CDR3 has 12 amino acids. The CDR3 bases are TGCAGTGCCGGGGATGGGGCCAACGTCCTGACTTTC. It encodes CSAGDGANVLTF.

As regards this clonotype: One junction end does not reproduce the germline sequence, and a read error may be involved. The rearrangement uses TRBV10-3 and TRBJ2-7, with 7 positions matching TRBD2. The J call may be in error: the DNA end matches TRBJ2-5 better. Germline V lookup: CDR1 ENHRY, CDR2 SYGVKD. The CDR3 length is 16 residues. CDR3 region: CVISESASGFKETQYF. The CDR3 DNA follows: TGTGTCATCAGTGAGTCGGCTAGCGGCTTTAAAGAGACCCAGTACTTC.